This T cell receptor beta chain was retrieved from a study of T cell responses to AZD1222 COVID-19 vaccine. Study-wide background: Second doses at about 4 or about 12 weeks were pooled. Whole-study findings and limits: Close to half of all spike-specific TCRs reportedly target regions of the variants that are unmutated. The peak T cell response came first, and repertoires were sampled only after it. White British donors predominated, females outnumbered males, and clonal diversity was possibly underestimated.

The method was immunoSEQ multiplex PCR; TCRdb's version includes in-frame clones alone and lacks a portion of them. Found here are 130,000 to 150,000 clones, about 92% of them singletons; the top ten hold 1.5% to 2%. V lost 0 bases and J 2 bases, leaving 13 bases between the germline ends. The CDR3 has 16 amino acids. The germline CDR1 and CDR2 sequences are MNHEY and SVGAGI. For this clone: Its antigen is unidentified.

V gene TRBV6-5 combines with J gene TRBJ1-2, with D unclear. This specimen consisted of peripheral blood, obtained on day 0 of AZD1222 vaccination. The clonotype was recovered from an adult in good health. The CDR3 spells CASSYSSGLINYGYTF. DNA of the CDR3: TGTGCCAGCAGTTACTCGTCGGGTCTAATAAACTATGGCTACACCTTC.